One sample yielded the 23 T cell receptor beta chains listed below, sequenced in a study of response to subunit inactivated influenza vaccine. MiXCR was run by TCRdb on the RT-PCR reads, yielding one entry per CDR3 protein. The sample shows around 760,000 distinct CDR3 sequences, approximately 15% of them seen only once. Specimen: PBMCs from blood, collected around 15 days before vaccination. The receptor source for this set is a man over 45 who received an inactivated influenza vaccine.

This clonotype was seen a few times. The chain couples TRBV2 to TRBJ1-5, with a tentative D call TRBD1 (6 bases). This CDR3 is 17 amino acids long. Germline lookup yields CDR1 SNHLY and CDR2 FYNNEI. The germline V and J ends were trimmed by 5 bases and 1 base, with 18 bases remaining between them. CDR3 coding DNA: TGTGCCAGCAGTCGGGGGGCGCTCGGGTGGAGCAATCAGCCCCAGCATTTT. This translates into CASSRGALGWSNQPQHF.

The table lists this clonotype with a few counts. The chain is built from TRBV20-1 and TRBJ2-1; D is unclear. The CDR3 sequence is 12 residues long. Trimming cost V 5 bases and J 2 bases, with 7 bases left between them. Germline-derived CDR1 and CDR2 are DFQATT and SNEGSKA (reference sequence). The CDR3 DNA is TGCAGTGCTGTGGCAGCCTACAATGAGCAGTTCTTC. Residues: CSAVAAYNEQFF.

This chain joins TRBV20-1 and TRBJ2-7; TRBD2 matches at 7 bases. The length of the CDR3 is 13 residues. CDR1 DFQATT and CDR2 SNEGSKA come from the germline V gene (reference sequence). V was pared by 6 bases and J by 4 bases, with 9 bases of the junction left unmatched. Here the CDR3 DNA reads TGCAGTGCCCCGGTGCTAGCGGCTTACGAGCAGTACTTC. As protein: CSAPVLAAYEQYF.

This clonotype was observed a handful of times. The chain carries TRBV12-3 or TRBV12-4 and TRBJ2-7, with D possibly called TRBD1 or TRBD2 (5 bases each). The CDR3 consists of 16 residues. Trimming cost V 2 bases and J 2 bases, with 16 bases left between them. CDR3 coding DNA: TGTGCCAGCAGTTTATATCGGGGCAGGGCCACCTACGAGCAGTACTTC. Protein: CASSLYRGRATYEQYF.

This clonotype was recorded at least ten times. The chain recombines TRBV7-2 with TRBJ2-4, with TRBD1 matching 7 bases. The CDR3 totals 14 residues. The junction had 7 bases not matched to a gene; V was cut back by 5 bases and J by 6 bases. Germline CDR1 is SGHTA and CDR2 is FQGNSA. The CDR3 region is CASSPGQTLNIQYF. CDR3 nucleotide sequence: TGTGCCAGCAGCCCGGGACAGACCTTAAACATTCAGTACTTC.

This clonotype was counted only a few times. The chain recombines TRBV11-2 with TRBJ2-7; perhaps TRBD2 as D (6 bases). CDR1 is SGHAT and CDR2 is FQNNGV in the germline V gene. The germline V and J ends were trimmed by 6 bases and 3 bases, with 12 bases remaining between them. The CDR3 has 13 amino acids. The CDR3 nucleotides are TGTGCCAGCAGACGGGAGTCCCGCTACGAGCAGTACTTC. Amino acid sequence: CASRRESRYEQYF.

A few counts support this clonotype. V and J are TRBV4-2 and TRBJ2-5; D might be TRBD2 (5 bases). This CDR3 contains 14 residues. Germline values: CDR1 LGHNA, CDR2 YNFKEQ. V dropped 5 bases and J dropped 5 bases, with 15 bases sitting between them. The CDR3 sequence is CASSYQGGEETQYF. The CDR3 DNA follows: TGTGCCAGCAGCTACCAAGGAGGAGAGGAGACCCAGTACTTC.

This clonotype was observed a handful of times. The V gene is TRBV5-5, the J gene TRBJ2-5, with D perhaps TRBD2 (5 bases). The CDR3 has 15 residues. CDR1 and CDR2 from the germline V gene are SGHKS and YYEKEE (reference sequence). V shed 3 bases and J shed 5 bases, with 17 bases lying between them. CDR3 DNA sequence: TGTGCCAGCAGCTCACCCGGGGAGCGAGATGAGACCCAGTACTTC. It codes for CASSSPGERDETQYF.

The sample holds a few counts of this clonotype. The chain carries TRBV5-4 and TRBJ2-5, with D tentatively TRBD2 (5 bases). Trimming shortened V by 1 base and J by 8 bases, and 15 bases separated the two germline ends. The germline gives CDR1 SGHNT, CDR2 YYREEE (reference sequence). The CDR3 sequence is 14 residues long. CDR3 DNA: TGTGCCAGCAGCTTGTCGAGACACGAGGGAACCCAGTACTTC. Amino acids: CASSLSRHEGTQYF.

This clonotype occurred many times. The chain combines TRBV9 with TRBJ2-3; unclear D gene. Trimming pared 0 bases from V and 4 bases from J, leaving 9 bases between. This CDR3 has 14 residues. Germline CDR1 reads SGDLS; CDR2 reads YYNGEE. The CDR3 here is CASSVAGTADTQYF. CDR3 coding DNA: TGTGCCAGCAGCGTAGCGGGTACCGCAGATACGCAGTATTTT.

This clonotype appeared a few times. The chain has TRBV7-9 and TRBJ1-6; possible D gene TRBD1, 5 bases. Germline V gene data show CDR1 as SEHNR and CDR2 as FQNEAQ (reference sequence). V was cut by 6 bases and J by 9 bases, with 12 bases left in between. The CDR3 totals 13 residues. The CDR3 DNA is TGTGCCAGCAGAGGGGATCTGGGTTCACCCCTCCACTTT. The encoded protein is CASRGDLGSPLHF.

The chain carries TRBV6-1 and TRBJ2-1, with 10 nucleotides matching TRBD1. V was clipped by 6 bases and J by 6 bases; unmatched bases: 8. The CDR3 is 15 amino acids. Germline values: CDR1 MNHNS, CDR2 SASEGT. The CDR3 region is CASRLGQGQGNEQFF. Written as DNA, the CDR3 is TGTGCCAGCAGGCTGGGACAGGGGCAGGGCAATGAGCAGTTCTTC.

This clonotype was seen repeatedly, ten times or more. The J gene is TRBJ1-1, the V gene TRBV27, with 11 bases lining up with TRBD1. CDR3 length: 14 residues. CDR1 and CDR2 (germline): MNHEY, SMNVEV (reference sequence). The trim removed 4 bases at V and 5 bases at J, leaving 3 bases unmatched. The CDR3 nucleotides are TGTGCCAGCAGTTGGGGACAGGGGGGGACTGAAGCTTTCTTT. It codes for CASSWGQGGTEAFF.

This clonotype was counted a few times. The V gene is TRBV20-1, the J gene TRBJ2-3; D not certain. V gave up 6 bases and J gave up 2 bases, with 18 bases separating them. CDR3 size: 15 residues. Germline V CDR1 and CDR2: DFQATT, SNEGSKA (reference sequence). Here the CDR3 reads CSAPGPLGYTDTQYF. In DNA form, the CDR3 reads TGCAGTGCCCCCGGTCCCCTGGGGTACACAGATACGCAGTATTTT.

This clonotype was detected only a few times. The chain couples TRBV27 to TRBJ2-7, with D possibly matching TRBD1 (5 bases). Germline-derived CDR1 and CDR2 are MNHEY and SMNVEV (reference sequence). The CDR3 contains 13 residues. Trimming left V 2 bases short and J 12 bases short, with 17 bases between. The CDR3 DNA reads TGTGCCAGCAGTTTAGAAACAGGTTACACTCGGTACTTC. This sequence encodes CASSLETGYTRYF.

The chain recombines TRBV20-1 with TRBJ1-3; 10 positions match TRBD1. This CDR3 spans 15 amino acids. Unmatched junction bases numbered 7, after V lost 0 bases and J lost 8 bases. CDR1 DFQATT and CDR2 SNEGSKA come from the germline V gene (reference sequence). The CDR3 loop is CSARDPRDRGDTIYF. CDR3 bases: TGCAGTGCTAGAGATCCCCGGGACAGGGGAGACACCATATATTTT.

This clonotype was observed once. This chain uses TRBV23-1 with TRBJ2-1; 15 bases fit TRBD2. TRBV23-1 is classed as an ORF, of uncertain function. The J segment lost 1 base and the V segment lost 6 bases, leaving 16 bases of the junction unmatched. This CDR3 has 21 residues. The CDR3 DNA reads TGCGCCAGCAGCCGGGGATTTGGAGGGACTAGCGGGGGGCCGTCCTACAATGAGCAGTTCTTC. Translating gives CASSRGFGGTSGGPSYNEQFF.

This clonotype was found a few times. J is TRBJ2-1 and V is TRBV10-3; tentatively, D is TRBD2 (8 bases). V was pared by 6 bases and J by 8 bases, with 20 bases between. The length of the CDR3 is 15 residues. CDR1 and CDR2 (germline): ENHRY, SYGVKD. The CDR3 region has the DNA TGTGCCATCAGCGAACCGGGACTAGGGGGCGATGAGCAGTTCTTC. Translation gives CAISEPGLGGDEQFF.

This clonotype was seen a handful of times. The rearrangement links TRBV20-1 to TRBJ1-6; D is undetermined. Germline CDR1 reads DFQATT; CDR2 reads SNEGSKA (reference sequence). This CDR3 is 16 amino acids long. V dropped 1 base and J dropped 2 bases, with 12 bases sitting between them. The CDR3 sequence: CSARVGSWTYNSPLHF. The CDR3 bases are TGCAGTGCTAGAGTGGGGTCATGGACCTATAATTCACCCCTCCACTTT.

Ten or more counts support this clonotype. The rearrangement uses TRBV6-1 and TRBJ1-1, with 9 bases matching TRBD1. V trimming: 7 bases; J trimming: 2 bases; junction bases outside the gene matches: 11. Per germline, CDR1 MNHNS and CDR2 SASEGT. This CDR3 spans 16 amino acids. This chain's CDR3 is CASTIGTGRINTEAFF. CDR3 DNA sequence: TGTGCCAGCACTATTGGGACAGGGAGAATAAACACTGAAGCTTTCTTT.

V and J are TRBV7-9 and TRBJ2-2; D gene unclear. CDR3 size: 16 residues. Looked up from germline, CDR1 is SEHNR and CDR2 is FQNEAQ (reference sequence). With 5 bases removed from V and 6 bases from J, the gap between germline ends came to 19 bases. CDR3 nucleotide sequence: TGTGCCAGCAGCCGCCTCGTGAGCTGGAGTCCCGGGGAGCTGTTTTTT. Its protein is CASSRLVSWSPGELFF.

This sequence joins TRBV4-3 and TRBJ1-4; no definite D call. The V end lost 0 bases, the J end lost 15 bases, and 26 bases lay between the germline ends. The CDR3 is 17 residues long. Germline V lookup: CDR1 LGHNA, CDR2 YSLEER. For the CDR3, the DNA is TGCGCCAGCAGCCAAGATTTACAAGTGGGAGTTGGTAGGGAAATGTTTTTT. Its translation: CASSQDLQVGVGREMFF.

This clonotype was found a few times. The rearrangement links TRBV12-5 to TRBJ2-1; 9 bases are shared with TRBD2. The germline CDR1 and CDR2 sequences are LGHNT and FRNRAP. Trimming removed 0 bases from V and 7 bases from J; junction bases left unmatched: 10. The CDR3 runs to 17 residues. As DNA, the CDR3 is TGTGCTAGTGGTTTGGTACTAGGGCGGGGGGGCCAAAATGAGCAGTTCTTC. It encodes CASGLVLGRGGQNEQFF.